This T cell receptor (beta chain) came from a study of blood T cell repertoires in COVID-19. The wider study: Whether acute or convalescent, the COVID-19 samples came from the United States, Italy and Spain. The cDNA or gDNA used as material had been derived from T cells, B-cell-depleted T cells, or PBMCs.

In the source study's methods: It was from reference gene primer amplification that nucleated cell counts were estimated. The data were produced by immunoSEQ multiplex PCR, yet TCRdb's version contains in-frame clones alone and is incomplete. For V, J and clone size, that table is used; D and trimming come from the DNA. The table has a few hundred thousand clones, around 82% seen once. This clone was detected only a few times. The ends were cut back, 2 bases at V and 6 bases at J, with 15 bases in the middle. The germline V gene encodes CDR1 KGHDR and CDR2 SFDVKD. CDR3 length: 15 amino acids. The sample was peripheral blood. This clonotype was sampled from a human donor in a cohort sampled during active COVID-19. The genes are TRBV24-1 and TRBJ1-1; possibly TRBD1 for D (5 bases). CDR3 region: CATSDSRRQPAEAFF. The CDR3 DNA sequence: TGTGCCACCAGTGATTCCCGCCGACAGCCGGCTGAAGCTTTCTTT.